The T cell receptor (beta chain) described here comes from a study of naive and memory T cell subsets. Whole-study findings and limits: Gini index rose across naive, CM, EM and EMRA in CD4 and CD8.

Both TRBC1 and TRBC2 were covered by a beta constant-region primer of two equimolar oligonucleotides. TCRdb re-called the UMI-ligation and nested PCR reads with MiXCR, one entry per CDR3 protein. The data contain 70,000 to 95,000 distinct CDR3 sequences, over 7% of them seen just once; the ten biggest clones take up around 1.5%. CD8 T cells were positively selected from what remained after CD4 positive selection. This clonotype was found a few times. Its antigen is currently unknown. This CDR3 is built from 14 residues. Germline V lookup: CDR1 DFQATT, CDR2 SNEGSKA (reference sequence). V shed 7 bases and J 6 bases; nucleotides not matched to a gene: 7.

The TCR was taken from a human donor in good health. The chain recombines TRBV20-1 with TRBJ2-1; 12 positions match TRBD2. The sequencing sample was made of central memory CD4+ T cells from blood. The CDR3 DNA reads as TGCAGTGTTGCCCCGGGACTAGCGGGCAATGAGCAGTTCTTC. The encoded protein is CSVAPGLAGNEQFF.